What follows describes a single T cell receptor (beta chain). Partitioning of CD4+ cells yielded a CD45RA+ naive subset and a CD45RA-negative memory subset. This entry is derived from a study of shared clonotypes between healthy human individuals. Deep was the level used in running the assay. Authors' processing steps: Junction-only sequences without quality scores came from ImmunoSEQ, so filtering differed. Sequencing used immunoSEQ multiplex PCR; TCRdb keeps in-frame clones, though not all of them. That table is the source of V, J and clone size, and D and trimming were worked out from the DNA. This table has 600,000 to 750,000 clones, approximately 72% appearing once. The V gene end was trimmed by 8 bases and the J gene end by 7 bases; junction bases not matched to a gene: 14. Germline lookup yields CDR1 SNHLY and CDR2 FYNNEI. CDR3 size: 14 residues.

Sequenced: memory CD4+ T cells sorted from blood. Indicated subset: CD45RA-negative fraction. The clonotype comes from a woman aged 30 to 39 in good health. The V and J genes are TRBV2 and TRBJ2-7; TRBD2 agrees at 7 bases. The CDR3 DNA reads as TGTGCCAGCCTCCCCAGCGGGAATCTTTTGGAGCAGTACTTC. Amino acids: CASLPSGNLLEQYF.